This entry is about one TCR beta chain. Antigen: not known. The data were taken from a study of T cell responses to AZD1222 COVID-19 vaccine. Clones were sequenced by immunoSEQ multiplex PCR, and TCRdb holds only the in-frame ones, with some missing. The data contain 130,000 to 150,000 clones, about 91% of them singletons. Findings of the study overall: Repertoire sampling happened only post peak T cell response.

The sequence was collected from an adult in good health. The sequenced sample was peripheral blood, obtained on day 0 of AZD1222 vaccination.

CDR3: CASSLGAAGELFF. The CDR3 DNA follows: TGTGCCAGCAGCTTGGGGGCGGCCGGGGAGCTGTTTTTT. The chain uses TRBV5-4 and TRBJ2-2, with D hard to call. Between the trimmed V and J ends, which lost 0 bases and 6 bases, there was a span of 6 bases. The germline V gene encodes CDR1 SGHNT and CDR2 YYREEE (reference sequence). CDR3 length: 13 residues.